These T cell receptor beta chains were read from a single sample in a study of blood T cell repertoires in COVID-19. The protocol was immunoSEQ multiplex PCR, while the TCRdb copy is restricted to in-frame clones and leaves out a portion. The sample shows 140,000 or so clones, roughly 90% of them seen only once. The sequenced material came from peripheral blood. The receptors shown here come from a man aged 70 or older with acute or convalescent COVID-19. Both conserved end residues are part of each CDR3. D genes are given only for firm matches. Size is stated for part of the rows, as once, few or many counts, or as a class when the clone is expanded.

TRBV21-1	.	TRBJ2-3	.	TGTGCCAGCGCACCGCTAAATTTT	CASAPLNF
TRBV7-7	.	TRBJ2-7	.	TGTGCCAGCAGCGGGGGCGCCTACGAGCAGTACTTC	CASSGGAYEQYF
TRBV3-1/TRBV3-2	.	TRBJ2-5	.	TGTGCCAGCAGCCAAGGGGAGTTTTCAGCCCGGCAGTACTTC	CASSQGEFSARQYF
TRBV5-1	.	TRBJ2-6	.	TGCGCCAGCAGCTCTCAAGGAGGCTCTGGGGCCAACGTCCTGACTTTC	CASSSQGGSGANVLTF
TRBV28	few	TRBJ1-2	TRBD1	TGTGCCAGCAGTTTAGGTCGGGCAGGGGGTGGCTACACCTTC	CASSLGRAGGGYTF
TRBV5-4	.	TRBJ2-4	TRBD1	TGTGCCAGCAGCCCGCAGGGGGCGGGGCGGAGGGACATTCAGTACTTC	CASSPQGAGRRDIQYF
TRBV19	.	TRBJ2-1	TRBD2	TGTGCCAGTAAAACCCTAGCGGGAGGGCGCGATGAGCAGTTCTTC	CASKTLAGGRDEQFF
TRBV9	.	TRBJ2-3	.	TGTGCCAGCAGCGTAGAGGGAGCCGCTAGCACAGATACGCAGTATTTT	CASSVEGAASTDTQYF
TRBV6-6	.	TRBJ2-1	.	TGTGCCAGCAGTTACGGGGGGGGCCCATACAATGAGCAGTTCTTC	CASSYGGGPYNEQFF
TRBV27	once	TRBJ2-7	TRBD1	TGTGCCAGCAGTGCCCGGGACAGGGGTCCCGAGCAGTACTTC	CASSARDRGPEQYF
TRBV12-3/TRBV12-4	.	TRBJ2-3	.	TGTGCCAGCGCCAGGGGTAGCACAGATACGCAGTATTTT	CASARGSTDTQYF
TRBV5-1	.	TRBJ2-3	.	TGCGCCAGTTGGGACATTAGCACAGATACGCAGTATTTT	CASWDISTDTQYF
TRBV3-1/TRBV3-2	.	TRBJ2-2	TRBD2	TGTGCCAGCAGCCGGCGAGTAGCGGGGGGTCCCGGGGAGCTGTTTTTT	CASSRRVAGGPGELFF
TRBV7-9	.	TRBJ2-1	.	TGTGCCAGCAGCTTAGGGGCTAGCTCGTACAATGAGCAGTTCTTC	CASSLGASSYNEQFF
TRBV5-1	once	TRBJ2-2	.	TGCGCCAGCAGCCCCCGATTCGGAGACACCGGGGAGCTGTTTTTT	CASSPRFGDTGELFF
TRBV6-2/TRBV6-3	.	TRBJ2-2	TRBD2	TGTGCCAGCAGTTTGCTCGCTAGCGGACTATTCGGGGAGCTGTTTTTT	CASSLLASGLFGELFF
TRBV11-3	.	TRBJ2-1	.	TGTGCCAGCAGCCCGGGGTTTAACTCCTACAATGAGCAGTTCTTC	CASSPGFNSYNEQFF
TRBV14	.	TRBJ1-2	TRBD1	TGTGCCAGCAGCCACGAAGGACAGGGATATACTGGCTACACCTTC	CASSHEGQGYTGYTF
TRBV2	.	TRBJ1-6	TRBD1	TGTGCCAGCAGTGGACAGGGAATTAGGAATTCACCCCTCCACTTT	CASSGQGIRNSPLHF
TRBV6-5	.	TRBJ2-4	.	TGTGCCAGCACAGGGGGGCCAGCCAAAAACATTCAGTACTTC	CASTGGPAKNIQYF
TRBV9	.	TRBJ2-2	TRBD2	TGTGCCAGCAGCCCCAGCGAGGGTGCGTGGACTAGCCCCGGGGAGCTGTTTTTT	CASSPSEGAWTSPGELFF
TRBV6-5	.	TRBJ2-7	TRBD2	TGTGCCAGCAGCTGGAGCGGGGGAACCTCCTACGAGCAGTACTTC	CASSWSGGTSYEQYF
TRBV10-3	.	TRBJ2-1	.	TGTGCCACCGGGGGTGGTGGTGAGCAGTTCTTC	CATGGGGEQFF
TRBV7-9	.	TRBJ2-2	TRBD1	TGTGCCAGCAGCGAGGATGCAGGGGGACACGGGGAGCTGTTTTTT	CASSEDAGGHGELFF
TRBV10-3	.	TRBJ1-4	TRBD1	TGTGCCATCAGCGCGACAGGGCCGGGGGAAAAACTGTTTTTT	CAISATGPGEKLFF
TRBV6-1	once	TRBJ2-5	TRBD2	TGTGCCAGCAGTGAAACTCGGGGGGGGAAGACCCAGTACTTC	CASSETRGGKTQYF
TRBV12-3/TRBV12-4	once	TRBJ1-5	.	TGTGCCAGCGGGACTCTTCAGCCCCAGCATTTT	CASGTLQPQHF
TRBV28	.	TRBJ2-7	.	TGTGCCAGCAGTTTTAAGGGGGACGAGCAGTACTTC	CASSFKGDEQYF
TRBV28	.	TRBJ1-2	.	TGTGCCAGCAGTAAAAACGGGGGAACTTATGGCTACACCTTC	CASSKNGGTYGYTF
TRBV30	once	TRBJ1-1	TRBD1	TGTGCCTGGAGCCCCAGGGGGGAGGCTGAAGCTTTCTTT	CAWSPRGEAEAFF
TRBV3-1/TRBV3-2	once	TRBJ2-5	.	TGTGCCAGCAGCCCAGATGAGGTTCCAGAGACCCAGTACTTC	CASSPDEVPETQYF
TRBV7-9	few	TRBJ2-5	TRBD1	TGTGCCAGCGGGGGCAGGGGGTCAGAGACCCAGTACTTC	CASGGRGSETQYF
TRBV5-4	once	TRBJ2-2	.	TGTGCCAGCAGCCGCCCTGGGGGGGCGCCCACCGGGGAGCTGTTTTTT	CASSRPGGAPTGELFF
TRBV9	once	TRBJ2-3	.	TGTGCCAGCAGCGCCGGCTACAGGGGCGGGGTCACAGATACGCAGTATTTT	CASSAGYRGGVTDTQYF
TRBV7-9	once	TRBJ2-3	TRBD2	TGTGCCAGCAGCTTAGGCGGGAGGGCTACAGATACGCAGTATTTT	CASSLGGRATDTQYF
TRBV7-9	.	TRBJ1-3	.	TGTGCCAGCAGGACAGGTGGGATAAACACCATATATTTT	CASRTGGINTIYF
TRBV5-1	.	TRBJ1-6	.	TGCGCCAGCAGCGCCGTGTTTGGGCAATCCCTCCACTTT	CASSAVFGQSLHF
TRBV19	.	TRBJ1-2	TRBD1	TGTGCCAGTAGTATAGATCTTACGGGACAGGGACCGACCGACTATGGCTACACCTTC	CASSIDLTGQGPTDYGYTF
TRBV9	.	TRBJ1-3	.	TGTGCCAGCAGCGTTACAGGGCTATTTGGAAACACCATATATTTT	CASSVTGLFGNTIYF